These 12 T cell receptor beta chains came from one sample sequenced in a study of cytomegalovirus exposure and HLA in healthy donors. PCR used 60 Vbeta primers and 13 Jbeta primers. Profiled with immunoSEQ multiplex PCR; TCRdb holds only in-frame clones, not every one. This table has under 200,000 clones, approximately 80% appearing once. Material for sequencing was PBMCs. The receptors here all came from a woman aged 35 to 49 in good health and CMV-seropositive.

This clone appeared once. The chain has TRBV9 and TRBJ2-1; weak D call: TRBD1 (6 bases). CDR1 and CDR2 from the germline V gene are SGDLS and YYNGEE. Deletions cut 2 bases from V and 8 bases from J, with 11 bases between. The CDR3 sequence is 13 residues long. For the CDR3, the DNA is TGTGCCAGCAGCGTCGACAGACAGGATGAGCAGTTCTTC. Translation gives CASSVDRQDEQFF.

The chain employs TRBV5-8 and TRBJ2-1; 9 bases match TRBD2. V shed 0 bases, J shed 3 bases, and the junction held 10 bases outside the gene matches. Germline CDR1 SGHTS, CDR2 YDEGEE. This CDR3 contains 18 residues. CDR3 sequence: CASSLGASGDPFYNEQFF. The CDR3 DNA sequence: TGTGCCAGCAGCTTGGGGGCTAGCGGGGATCCCTTCTACAATGAGCAGTTCTTC.

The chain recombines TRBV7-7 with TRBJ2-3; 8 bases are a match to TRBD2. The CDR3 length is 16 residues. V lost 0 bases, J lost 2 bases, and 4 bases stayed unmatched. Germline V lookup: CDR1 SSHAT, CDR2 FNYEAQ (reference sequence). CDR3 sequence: CASSLAPGGATDTQYF. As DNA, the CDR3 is TGTGCCAGCAGCTTAGCGCCCGGGGGGGCCACAGATACGCAGTATTTT.

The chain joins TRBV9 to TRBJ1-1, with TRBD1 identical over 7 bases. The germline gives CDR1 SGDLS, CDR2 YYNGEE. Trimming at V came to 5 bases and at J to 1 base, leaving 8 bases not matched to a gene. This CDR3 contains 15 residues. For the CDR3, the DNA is TGTGCCAGCAGTTGGGACGGACAGGAGAACACTGAAGCTTTCTTT. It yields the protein CASSWDGQENTEAFF.

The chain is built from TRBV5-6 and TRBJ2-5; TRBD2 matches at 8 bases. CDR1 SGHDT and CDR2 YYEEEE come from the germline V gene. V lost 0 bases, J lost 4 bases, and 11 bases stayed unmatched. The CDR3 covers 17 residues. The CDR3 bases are TGTGCCAGCAGCTTGGTACGGGGGGGCCTTTTTAGAGAGACCCAGTACTTC. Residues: CASSLVRGGLFRETQYF. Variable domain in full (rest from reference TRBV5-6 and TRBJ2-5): DAGVTQSPTHLIKTRGQQVTLRCSPKSGHDTVSWYQQALGQGPQFIFQYYEEEERQRGNFPDRFSGHQFPNYSSELNVNALLLGDSALYLCASSLVRGGLFRETQYFGPGTRLLVL.

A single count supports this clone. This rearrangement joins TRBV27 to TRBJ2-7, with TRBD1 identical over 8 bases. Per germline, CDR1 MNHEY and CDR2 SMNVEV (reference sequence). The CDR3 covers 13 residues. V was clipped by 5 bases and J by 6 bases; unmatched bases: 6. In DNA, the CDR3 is TGTGCCAGCAGTCCAGGGGGCTTCGGCGAGCAGTACTTC. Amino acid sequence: CASSPGGFGEQYF.

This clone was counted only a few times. The CDR3 region is CASRPGLGSHEQYF. CDR3 bases: TGTGCCAGCCGGCCCGGACTAGGTTCCCACGAGCAGTACTTC. This sequence joins TRBV5-4 and TRBJ2-7, with 7 bases identical to TRBD2. V was pared by 7 bases and J by 5 bases, with 12 bases of the junction left unmatched. Germline lookup yields CDR1 SGHNT and CDR2 YYREEE (reference sequence). The CDR3 has 14 residues.

CDR3 loop: CASTTAGGRQPQHF. CDR3 nucleotides: TGTGCCAGTACCACTGCGGGGGGACGACAGCCCCAGCATTTT. The rearrangement uses TRBV19 and TRBJ1-5, with a possible D match to TRBD1 (5 bases). CDR1 is LNHDA, CDR2 SQIVND, per germline (reference sequence). This CDR3 is 14 amino acids long. Trimming stripped 7 bases from V and 7 bases from J, with 17 bases between.

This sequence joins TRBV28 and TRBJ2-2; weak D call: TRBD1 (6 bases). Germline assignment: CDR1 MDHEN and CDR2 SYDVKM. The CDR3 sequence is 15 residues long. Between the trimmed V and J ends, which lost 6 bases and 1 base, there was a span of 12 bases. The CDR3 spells CASRWPRGNTGELFF. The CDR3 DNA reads TGTGCCAGCAGGTGGCCCAGGGGGAACACCGGGGAGCTGTTTTTT.

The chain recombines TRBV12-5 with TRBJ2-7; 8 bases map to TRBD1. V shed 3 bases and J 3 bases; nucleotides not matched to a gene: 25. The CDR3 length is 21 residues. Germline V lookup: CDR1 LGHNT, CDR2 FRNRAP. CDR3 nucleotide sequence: TGTGCTAGTGGTTTCCCCCCCATAGGTCGAATCGGACAGGGTAAAGACTACGAGCAGTACTTC. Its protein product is CASGFPPIGRIGQGKDYEQYF.

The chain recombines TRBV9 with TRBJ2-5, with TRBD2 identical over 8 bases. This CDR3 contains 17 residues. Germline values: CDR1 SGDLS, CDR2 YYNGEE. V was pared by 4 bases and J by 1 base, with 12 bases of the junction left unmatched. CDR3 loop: CASSQPAGGAFQETQYF. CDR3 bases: TGTGCCAGCAGCCAACCGGCCGGGGGGGCGTTCCAAGAGACCCAGTACTTC.

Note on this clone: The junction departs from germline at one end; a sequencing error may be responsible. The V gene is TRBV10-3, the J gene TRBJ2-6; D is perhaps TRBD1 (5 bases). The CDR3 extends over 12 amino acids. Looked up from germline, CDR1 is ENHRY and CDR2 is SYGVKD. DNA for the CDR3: TGTGCCATCAGTGGTGGGGCCAACGGCCTGACTTTC. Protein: CAISGGANGLTF.